A selection of T cell receptor beta chains follows, all from one sample in a study of Ad26.COV2.S vaccination and SARS-CoV-2 variants. Using immunoSEQ multiplex PCR, the repertoire was profiled, and TCRdb retains in-frame clones only, with some absent. The sample contains approximately 340,000 clones, roughly nine tenths of which appear only once. Sequencing was performed on peripheral blood, taken after recovery from COVID-19. All receptors come from a human donor who had recovered from COVID-19. Each CDR3 is given with its conserved first and last residue. A D gene is named only where the DNA matches it firmly. Size is stated for part of the rows, as once, few or many counts, or as a class when the clone is expanded.

.	TRBV5-1	.	TRBJ2-7	CASSYAHDKNIPYEQYF	TGCGCCAGCAGCTACGCACACGACAAGAATATACCCTACGAGCAGTACTTC
.	TRBV7-9	.	TRBJ1-3	CASSSGPSSGNTIYF	TGTGCCAGCAGCTCCGGACCGAGCTCTGGAAACACCATATATTTT
.	TRBV5-1	.	TRBJ1-1	CASSLADNWGEAFF	TGCGCCAGCAGCTTGGCGGACAACTGGGGTGAAGCTTTCTTT
TRBD1	TRBV5-1	once	TRBJ2-2	CASSLLRDRWGTGELFF	TGCGCCAGCAGCTTGCTCAGGGACAGATGGGGGACCGGGGAGCTGTTTTTT
TRBD1	TRBV13	.	TRBJ1-4	CASSLVGGEDEKLFF	TGTGCCAGCAGCTTAGTAGGGGGCGAGGATGAAAAACTGTTTTTT
.	TRBV12-3/TRBV12-4	.	TRBJ1-4	CASSFSPYEKLFF	TGTGCCAGCAGTTTCTCACCCTATGAAAAACTGTTTTTT
TRBD2	TRBV6-2/TRBV6-3	.	TRBJ2-1	CASSRHLAGGLNEQFF	TGTGCCAGCAGCCGTCACTTAGCGGGGGGGCTGAATGAGCAGTTCTTC
TRBD1	TRBV6-1	.	TRBJ2-6	CASSDQGGGSGANVLTF	TGTGCCAGCAGTGACCAAGGGGGCGGCTCTGGGGCCAACGTCCTGACTTTC
TRBD2	TRBV4-1	.	TRBJ2-1	CASSFRLAGGPNEQFF	TGCGCCAGCAGCTTTCGGTTAGCGGGGGGGCCCAATGAGCAGTTCTTC
.	TRBV7-6	.	TRBJ2-6	CASSLMIRTSGANVLTF	TGTGCCAGCAGCTTAATGATACGTACCTCTGGGGCCAACGTCCTGACTTTC
.	TRBV6-2/TRBV6-3	.	TRBJ2-7	CASSFHYEQYF	TGTGCCAGCAGTTTCCACTACGAGCAGTACTTC
.	TRBV5-1	.	TRBJ2-7	CASSLSGDRGEQYF	TGCGCCAGCAGCTTGAGTGGTGACAGAGGCGAGCAGTACTTC
.	TRBV5-5	.	TRBJ1-4	CASSALQVNEKLFF	TGTGCCAGCAGCGCGCTACAGGTTAATGAAAAACTGTTTTTT
.	TRBV27	.	TRBJ1-1	CASRERWASGAFF	TGTGCCAGCAGAGAAAGATGGGCTTCAGGGGCTTTCTTT
.	TRBV6-5	.	TRBJ1-1	CATSPGVNTEAFF	TGTGCCACATCCCCAGGGGTGAACACTGAAGCTTTCTTT
TRBD1	TRBV7-2	.	TRBJ2-4	CATNRGTAMGKNIQYF	TGTGCCACCAACAGGGGGACTGCTATGGGCAAAAACATTCAGTACTTC
.	TRBV29-1	few	TRBJ2-5	CSSGLPQETQYF	TGCAGCAGCGGACTACCCCAAGAGACCCAGTACTTC
TRBD1	TRBV2	.	TRBJ2-7	CASSARDSVTYEQYF	TGTGCCAGCAGTGCCCGGGACAGTGTGACCTACGAGCAGTACTTC
.	TRBV6-2/TRBV6-3	.	TRBJ2-7	CASSYGGTSYEQYF	TGTGCCAGCAGTTACGGGGGAACCTCCTACGAGCAGTACTTC
.	TRBV5-1	.	TRBJ1-1	CASSLGVENTEAFF	TGCGCCAGCAGCTTGGGTGTCGAGAACACTGAAGCTTTCTTT
TRBD1	TRBV6-6	.	TRBJ2-4	CASNPPGQGKNIQYF	TGTGCCAGCAACCCCCCCGGACAGGGGAAAAACATTCAGTACTTC
.	TRBV6-2/TRBV6-3	.	TRBJ1-1	CASSYGDPTEAFF	TGTGCCAGCAGTTACGGGGACCCCACTGAAGCTTTCTTT
.	TRBV19	.	TRBJ1-2	CASSIDRLGGYTF	TGTGCCAGTAGTATAGATCGTCTAGGTGGCTACACCTTC
.	TRBV10-2	once	TRBJ1-2	CASSDPPTTGRSGYTF	TGCGCCAGCAGCGATCCCCCGACCACAGGGCGGAGTGGCTACACCTTC
.	TRBV5-4	few	TRBJ1-6	CASSMRNSPLHF	TGTGCCAGCAGCATGCGCAATTCACCCCTCCACTTT
.	TRBV7-9	.	TRBJ1-5	CASSFQGNKPQHF	TGTGCCAGCAGCTTTCAAGGGAACAAGCCCCAGCATTTT
.	TRBV6-5	.	TRBJ2-3	CASSRERTDTDTQYF	TGTGCCAGCAGTAGAGAAAGGACTGACACAGATACGCAGTATTTT
.	TRBV18	.	TRBJ2-3	CASSPPLGTSTDTQYF	TGTGCCAGCTCACCACCCCTCGGGACTAGCACAGATACGCAGTATTTT